Listed below are T cell receptor beta chains from one sample, sequenced in a study of T-cell reconstitution after alpha-beta-depleted transplantation in children. TCRdb called the PCR reads again in MiXCR, with one record for every CDR3 protein. The sample lists approximately 650,000 distinct CDR3 sequences; less than 15% were seen once. The specimen comprised PBMCs, sampled before TCRalphabeta/CD19-depleted stem cell transplant. These TCRs come from a girl aged 2-10 years with congenital amegakaryocytic thrombocytopenia, due to receive a stem cell transplant. The CDR3 runs from the conserved cysteine through the conserved F or W. For some rows the clone size is stated as once, few or many, or as a class when expanded; others skip it.

j_gene	abundance	v_gene	CDR3aa
TRBJ1-3	NA	TRBV29-1	CSAHYRGRSGNTIYF
TRBJ2-3	few	TRBV10-1	CATGTSGKEGSTDTQYF
TRBJ2-7	NA	TRBV12-3/TRBV12-4	CASSSGTSEQYF
TRBJ2-1	NA	TRBV5-6	CASSLDIRGIVYNEQFF
TRBJ2-3	many	TRBV4-2	CASSPRGNREYVLSSTDTQYF
TRBJ2-7	NA	TRBV18	CASSPGYPTYEQYF
TRBJ2-2	NA	TRBV7-3	CASSLPARGPHTGELFF
TRBJ2-4	many	TRBV7-9	CASSFEGNIQYF
TRBJ2-7	NA	TRBV25-1	CASSEATGTSRYEQYF
TRBJ2-7	many	TRBV20-1	CSARDGAYEQYF
TRBJ2-3	few	TRBV5-1	CASSLASAGETDTQYF
TRBJ2-3	NA	TRBV5-1	CASKAEVGTDTQYF
TRBJ2-5	few	TRBV5-1	CASSLSWGGKTQYF
TRBJ2-7	NA	TRBV20-1	CSARDRTSGMNYEQYF
TRBJ1-1	many	TRBV7-9	CASGSGSNTEAFF
TRBJ2-3	many	TRBV7-9	CASSVVATDTQYF
TRBJ2-1	few	TRBV27	CASRGGGTSTLGYNEQFF
TRBJ1-2	many	TRBV4-1	CASSQVSGHYGYTF
TRBJ1-2	many	TRBV20-1	CSARVLRDGGGYTF
TRBJ2-2	NA	TRBV7-9	CASSSVRTSGSAGELFF
TRBJ1-5	many	TRBV6-5	CASSLAGQGSNQPQHF
TRBJ2-7	NA	TRBV7-3	CASSLSGASSSYEQYF
TRBJ2-1	NA	TRBV3-1	CASRASGRAPSRNEQFF
TRBJ1-4	few	TRBV7-9	CASSVAATNEKLFF
TRBJ1-6	NA	TRBV7-8	CASSLVAAANSPLHF
TRBJ2-3	NA	TRBV5-1	CASSLQLAGGSTDTQYF
TRBJ1-1	many	TRBV5-1	CASSSDPSNTEAFF
TRBJ2-1	NA	TRBV20-1	CSARVGGEINEQFF
TRBJ2-3	few	TRBV12-3/TRBV12-4	CASSFEVLADTDTQYF
TRBJ2-3	many	TRBV29-1	CSVDPGRVTDTQYF
TRBJ1-1	few	TRBV20-1	CSARGRMNTEAFF
TRBJ2-7	many	TRBV5-6	CASSLDPPGLWDEQYF
TRBJ2-4	few	TRBV4-2	CASSQEDIKNIQYF
TRBJ1-4	NA	TRBV6-2/TRBV6-3	CASSYSTIFLDSRQARMEKLFF
TRBJ2-5	many	TRBV7-9	CASSLVDSQETQYF
TRBJ2-1	many	TRBV7-6	CAVGLGYNEQFF
TRBJ1-5	many	TRBV9	CASSVSGGNQPQHF
TRBJ2-1	many	TRBV7-6	CASSPQPSSYNEQFF
TRBJ2-7	NA	TRBV20-1	CSAKREWHEQYF
TRBJ2-7	few	TRBV5-1	CASSVGRTSDSYEQYF
TRBJ2-7	many	TRBV4-1	CASSQDFYEQYF
TRBJ2-7	many	TRBV18	CASSPGVSSYEQYF
TRBJ2-1	few	TRBV29-1	CSVENGLTAYNEQFF
TRBJ2-7	many	TRBV12-3/TRBV12-4	CASRGLRGTLDEQYF
TRBJ2-5	NA	TRBV28	CASSFPPLAPSLVETQYF